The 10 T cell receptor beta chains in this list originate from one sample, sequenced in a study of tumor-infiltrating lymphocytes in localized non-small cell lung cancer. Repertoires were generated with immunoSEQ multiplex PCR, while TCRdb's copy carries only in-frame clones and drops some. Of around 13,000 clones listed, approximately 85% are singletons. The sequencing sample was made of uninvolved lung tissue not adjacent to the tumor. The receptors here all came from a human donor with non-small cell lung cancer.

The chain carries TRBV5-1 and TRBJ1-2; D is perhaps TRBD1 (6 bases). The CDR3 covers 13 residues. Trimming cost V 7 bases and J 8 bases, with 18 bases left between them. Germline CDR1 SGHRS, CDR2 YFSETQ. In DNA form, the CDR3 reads TGCGCCAGCGCTTACGGGGGGGCAGAAGGCTACACCTTC. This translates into CASAYGGAEGYTF.

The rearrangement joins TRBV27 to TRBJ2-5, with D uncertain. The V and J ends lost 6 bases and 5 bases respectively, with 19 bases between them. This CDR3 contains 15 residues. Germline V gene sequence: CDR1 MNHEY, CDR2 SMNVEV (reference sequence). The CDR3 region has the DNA TGTGCCAGCAGCCGTTCACTCCCCCAGTTGGAGACCCAGTACTTC. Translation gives CASSRSLPQLETQYF.

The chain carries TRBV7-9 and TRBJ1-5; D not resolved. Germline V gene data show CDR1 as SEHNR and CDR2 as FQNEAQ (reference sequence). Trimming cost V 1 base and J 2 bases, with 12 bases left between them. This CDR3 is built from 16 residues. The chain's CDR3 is CASSLVSGSGNQPQHF. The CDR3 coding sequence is TGTGCCAGCAGCTTAGTTTCTGGGAGTGGCAATCAGCCCCAGCATTTT.

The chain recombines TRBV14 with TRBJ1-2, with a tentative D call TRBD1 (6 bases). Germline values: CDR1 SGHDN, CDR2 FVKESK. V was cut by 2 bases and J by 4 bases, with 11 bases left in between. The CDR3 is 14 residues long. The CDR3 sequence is CASSQQTGTYGYTF. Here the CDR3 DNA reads TGTGCCAGCAGCCAACAGACAGGAACCTATGGCTACACCTTC. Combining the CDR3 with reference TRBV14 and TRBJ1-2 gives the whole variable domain EAGVTQFPSHSVIEKGQTVTLRCDPISGHDNLYWYRRVMGKEIKFLLHFVKESKQDESGMPNNRFLAERTGGTYSTLKVQPAELEDSGVYFCASSQQTGTYGYTFGSGTRLTVV.

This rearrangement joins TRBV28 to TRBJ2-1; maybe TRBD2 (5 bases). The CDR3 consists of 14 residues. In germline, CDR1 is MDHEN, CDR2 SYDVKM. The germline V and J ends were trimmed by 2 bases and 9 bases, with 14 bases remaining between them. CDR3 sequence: CASSLPYSSPEQFF. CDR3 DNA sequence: TGTGCCAGCAGTTTACCCTACTCTAGCCCTGAGCAGTTCTTC.

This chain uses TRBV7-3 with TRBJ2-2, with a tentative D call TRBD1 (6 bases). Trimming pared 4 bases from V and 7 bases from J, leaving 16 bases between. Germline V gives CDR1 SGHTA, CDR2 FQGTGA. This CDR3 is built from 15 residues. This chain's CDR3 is CASSSRAQGGGELFF. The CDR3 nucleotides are TGTGCCAGCAGCTCTAGGGCACAGGGCGGCGGGGAGCTGTTTTTT.

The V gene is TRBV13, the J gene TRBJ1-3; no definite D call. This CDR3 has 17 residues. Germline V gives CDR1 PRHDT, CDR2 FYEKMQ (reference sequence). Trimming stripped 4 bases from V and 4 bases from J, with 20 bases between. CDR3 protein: CASSSSPRSREGNTIYF. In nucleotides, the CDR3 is TGTGCCAGCAGCTCAAGCCCTCGATCACGCGAGGGAAACACCATATATTTT.

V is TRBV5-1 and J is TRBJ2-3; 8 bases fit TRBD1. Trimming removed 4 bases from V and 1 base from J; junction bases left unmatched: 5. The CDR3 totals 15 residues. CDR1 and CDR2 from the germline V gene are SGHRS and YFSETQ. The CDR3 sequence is CASSPGQVRTDTQYF. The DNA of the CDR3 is TGCGCCAGCAGCCCGGGACAGGTCCGCACAGATACGCAGTATTTT.

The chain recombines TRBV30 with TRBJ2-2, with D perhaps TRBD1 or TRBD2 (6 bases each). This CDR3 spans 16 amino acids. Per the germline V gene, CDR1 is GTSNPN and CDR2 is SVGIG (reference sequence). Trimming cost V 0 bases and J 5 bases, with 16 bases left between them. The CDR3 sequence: CAWSVPPGALTGELFF. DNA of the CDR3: TGTGCCTGGAGTGTCCCCCCGGGGGCCCTAACCGGGGAGCTGTTTTTT.

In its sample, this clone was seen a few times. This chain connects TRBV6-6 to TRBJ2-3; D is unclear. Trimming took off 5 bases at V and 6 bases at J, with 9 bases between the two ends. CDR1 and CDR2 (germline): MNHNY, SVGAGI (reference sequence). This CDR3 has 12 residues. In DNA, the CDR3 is TGTGCCAGCAGTCCTAGGCGGGATACGCAGTATTTT. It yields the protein CASSPRRDTQYF.